This T cell receptor (beta chain) was observed in a study of blood T cell repertoires in COVID-19. On the study more broadly: The origin of the acute and convalescent COVID-19 samples was the United States, Italy and Spain. Nucleic acid was either cDNA or gDNA, and it came from T cells, B-cell-depleted T cells, or PBMCs.

Germline-derived CDR1 and CDR2 are SGDLS and YYNGEE. The CDR3 covers 17 residues. The ends were cut back, 0 bases at V and 3 bases at J, with 18 bases in the middle. Produced via immunoSEQ multiplex PCR; TCRdb's table is partial and in-frame only. Here the sample spans 95,000 to 150,000 clones, approximately 85% being singletons. Followed longitudinally, the Seattle patients had been enrolled during active infection. This rearrangement joins TRBV9 to TRBJ1-1; maybe TRBD1 (5 bases). This receptor was taken from an elderly woman with COVID-19, enrolled during active disease. The material sequenced was peripheral blood. The DNA of the CDR3 is TGTGCCAGCAGCGTAGGCGGGGGAGGAACAAAGGACACTGAAGCTTTCTTT. Its protein product is CASSVGGGGTKDTEAFF.